One TCR beta chain is described in this entry. The antigen is unknown. Time point in this sample: week 35, safety follow-up. Vaccination used 300 ug of mutant IDH1 20-mer peptide per dose, with topical imiquimod. Each donor presented with a new WHO grade 3 or 4 astrocytoma that tested IDH1-mutant and showed ATRX loss. This record comes from a study of a mutant IDH1 vaccine in newly diagnosed glioma. The protocol was immunoSEQ multiplex PCR, while the TCRdb copy is restricted to in-frame clones and leaves out a portion. Of 35,000 to 50,000 clones listed, over 80% are singletons. Germline CDR1 MNHNY, CDR2 SVGAGI (reference sequence). V shed 6 bases and J shed 6 bases, with 14 bases lying between them. The length of the CDR3 is 13 residues. Study-level findings and limits: Pseudoprogression appears to have had no connection to changes in top peripheral T cell clonotypes.

This TCR came from a man aged 45-65 years with glioma. The starting material was PBMCs, obtained from a glioma patient whose treatment included an IDH1 peptide vaccine. The chain carries TRBV6-6 and TRBJ1-1, with D maybe TRBD1 (6 bases). CDR3 in DNA: TGTGCCAGCAGGTACGATAGGACAGCTGAAGCTTTCTTT. Its protein is CASRYDRTAEAFF.